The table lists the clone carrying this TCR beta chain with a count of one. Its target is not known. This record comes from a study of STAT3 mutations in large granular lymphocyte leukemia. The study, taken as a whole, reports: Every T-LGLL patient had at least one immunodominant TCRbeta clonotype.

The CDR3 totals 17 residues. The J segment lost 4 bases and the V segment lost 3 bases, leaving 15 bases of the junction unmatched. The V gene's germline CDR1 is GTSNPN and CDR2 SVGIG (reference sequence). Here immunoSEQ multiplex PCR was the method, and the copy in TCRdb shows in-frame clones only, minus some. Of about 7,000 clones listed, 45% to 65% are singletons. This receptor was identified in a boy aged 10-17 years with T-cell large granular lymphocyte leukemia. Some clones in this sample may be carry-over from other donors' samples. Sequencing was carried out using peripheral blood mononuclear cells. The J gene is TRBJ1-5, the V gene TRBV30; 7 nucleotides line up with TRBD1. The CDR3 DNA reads TGTGCCTGGAGCCTAAAAGGGGGCCGCTCTTTTAATCAGCCCCAGCATTTT. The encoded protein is CAWSLKGGRSFNQPQHF.